The 16 T cell receptor beta chains listed next were all sequenced from one sample in a study of spatial heterogeneity in lung cancer. MiXCR, applied by TCRdb to the 5' RACE reads, yields one record per CDR3 protein. This table holds about 16,000 distinct CDR3 sequences, roughly 6.3% found once. Time point denoted: blood at routine non-recurrence follow-up after resection. This specimen consisted of PBMCs, obtained at follow-up. The receptors shown here come from a male donor with early-stage non-small cell lung cancer.

This clonotype has ten or more counts. The V and J genes are TRBV9 and TRBJ2-1; TRBD2 matches 7 bases. V was pared by 4 bases and J by 7 bases, with 14 bases of the junction left unmatched. This CDR3 has 16 residues. Germline CDR1 and CDR2: SGDLS and YYNGEE. The CDR3 region has the DNA TGTGCCAGCAGCCTATACGGGGCGGGAGAGGGGAATGAGCAGTTCTTC. This gives the protein CASSLYGAGEGNEQFF.

The V call is TRBV7-9, the J call TRBJ2-1, with a possible D match to TRBD2 (6 bases). Per the germline V gene, CDR1 is SEHNR and CDR2 is FQNEAQ (reference sequence). This CDR3 contains 12 residues. Trimming left V 2 bases short and J 9 bases short, with 8 bases between. The CDR3 bases are TGTGCCAGCAGCTTACCCGGGGGTGAGCAGTTCTTC. It is translated as CASSLPGGEQFF.

This clonotype has a count of ten or more. J is TRBJ1-1 and V is TRBV10-2; tentative D call: TRBD1 (6 bases). Germline assignment: CDR1 WSHSY and CDR2 SAAADI. There are 13 residues in the CDR3. V lost 4 bases, J lost 4 bases, and 10 bases lay in between. DNA of the CDR3: TGCGCCAGCAGTGGTGGGGGCTCCACTGAAGCTTTCTTT. This codes for CASSGGGSTEAFF.

This clonotype was observed at least ten times. The chain is built from TRBV5-1 and TRBJ2-3; D may be TRBD2 (6 bases). Trimming cost V 2 bases and J 2 bases, with 12 bases left between them. Germline-derived CDR1 and CDR2 are SGHRS and YFSETQ. The CDR3 covers 15 residues. Here the CDR3 DNA reads TGCGCCAGCAGCTTCGGACCGGACTACACAGATACGCAGTATTTT. Protein product: CASSFGPDYTDTQYF.

Ten or more counts support this clonotype. The rearrangement uses TRBV12-3 or TRBV12-4 and TRBJ1-1, with D tentatively TRBD1 (5 bases). The CDR3 loop spans 14 amino acids. V lost 3 bases, J lost 7 bases, and 15 bases lay in between. Written as DNA, the CDR3 is TGTGCCAGCAGTTTTGGGCAGGGCGAGGTTGAAGCTTTCTTT. Translating gives CASSFGQGEVEAFF.

This clonotype was observed many times. The rearrangement uses TRBV21-1 and TRBJ2-1; the table's D call, TRBD2, was not checked against the DNA. TRBV21-1 represents a pseudogene. This CDR3 region has 17 residues. The CDR3 sequence is CASSKDGNSGSDNEQFF. Written as DNA, the CDR3 is TGTGCCAGCAGCAAAGATGGGAATAGCGGGAGCGACAATGAGCAGTTCTTC.

This clonotype was counted many times. The J gene is TRBJ1-2, the V gene TRBV6-1; D might be TRBD1 (6 bases). Germline CDR1 MNHNS, CDR2 SASEGT. This CDR3 is 16 amino acids long. The ends were cut back, 0 bases at V and 4 bases at J, with 15 bases in the middle. CDR3 in DNA: TGTGCCAGCAGTGAAGCTACGGACAGAGCCGGCTATGGCTACACCTTC. Translated: CASSEATDRAGYGYTF.

V and J are TRBV28 and TRBJ1-1; maybe TRBD1 (5 bases). Germline CDR1 reads MDHEN; CDR2 reads SYDVKM. Trimming stripped 6 bases from V and 1 base from J, with 15 bases between. The CDR3 has 15 residues. The CDR3 spells CASSQTDSKNTEAFF. The CDR3, as DNA: TGTGCCAGCAGCCAGACAGACAGTAAGAACACTGAAGCTTTCTTT.

This clonotype was observed at least ten times. This chain connects TRBV4-1 to TRBJ1-4, with D tentatively TRBD1 (6 bases). Trimming left V 0 bases short and J 10 bases short, with 18 bases between. Germline values: CDR1 MGHRA, CDR2 YSYEKL. The CDR3 contains 16 residues. Here the CDR3 DNA reads TGCGCCAGCAGCCAAGACCCGACGGGGGCGGGGGGAAAACTGTTTTTT. Encoded protein: CASSQDPTGAGGKLFF.

This clonotype was found many times. This chain connects TRBV6-2 or TRBV6-3 to TRBJ2-7; 9 nucleotides align to TRBD2. CDR3 length: 13 residues. Per germline, CDR1 MNHEY and CDR2 SVGEGT. Unmatched junction bases numbered 1, after V lost 6 bases and J lost 1 base. The CDR3 loop is CASRTSGSYEQYF. CDR3 nucleotides: TGTGCCAGCAGGACTAGCGGATCCTACGAGCAGTACTTC.

This clonotype is labeled as medium-sized (0.01 to 0.1%). The rearrangement links TRBV5-1 to TRBJ2-7, with 7 bases that match TRBD1. CDR3 length equals 14 residues. Germline trimming cut 1 base from V and 2 bases from J; bases unmatched to any gene: 3. CDR1 SGHRS and CDR2 YFSETQ come from the germline V gene. CDR3: CASSLRDSAYEQYF. The DNA of the CDR3 is TGCGCCAGCAGCTTGAGGGACAGCGCCTACGAGCAGTACTTC.

This clonotype is classed as medium-sized. The rearrangement links TRBV28 to TRBJ1-5; D possibly corresponds to TRBD1 (6 bases). Trimming took 6 bases from V and 1 from J, leaving 10 bases between them. The V gene's germline CDR1 is MDHEN and CDR2 SYDVKM. The CDR3 is made up of 14 amino acids. CDR3 bases: TGTGCCAGCAGCGTTGGACAGAGCAATCAGCCCCAGCATTTT. It specifies CASSVGQSNQPQHF.

This clonotype appeared many times. The V gene is TRBV13, the J gene TRBJ2-1; 8 bases are shared with TRBD1. This CDR3 comprises 14 residues. With V trimmed by 5 bases and J by 8 bases, 8 bases remained unmatched. The germline V gene has CDR1 PRHDT and CDR2 FYEKMQ (reference sequence). CDR3 sequence: CASSLYRGNDEQFF. The DNA for the CDR3 is TGTGCCAGCAGCCTATACAGGGGGAACGATGAGCAGTTCTTC. Looking up the rest from reference TRBV13 and TRBJ2-1 gives the full variable domain: AAGVIQSPRHLIKEKRETATLKCYPIPRHDTVYWYQQGPGQDPQFLISFYEKMQSDKGSIPDRFSAQQFSDYHSELNMSSLELGDSALYFCASSLYRGNDEQFFGPGTRLTVL.

There are many counts of this clonotype. The rearrangement uses TRBV5-5 and TRBJ1-3; 9 bases match TRBD1. Trimming took 4 bases from V and 0 from J; bases not matched to a gene: 5. Germline loops: CDR1 SGHKS, CDR2 YYEKEE (reference sequence). The CDR3 is made up of 16 amino acids. CDR3 protein: CASSPGQGLSGNTIYF. As DNA, the CDR3 is TGTGCCAGCAGCCCGGGACAGGGCCTCTCTGGAAACACCATATATTTT.

This clonotype appeared many times. The CDR3 DNA reads TGTGCCAGCAGCCGCCAGACAGCAACTAATGAAAAACTGTTTTTT. Translating gives CASSRQTATNEKLFF. This chain joins TRBV7-2 and TRBJ1-4; D perhaps matches TRBD1 (5 bases). V lost 5 bases, J lost 0 bases, and 10 bases lay in between. This CDR3 is 15 amino acids long. Germline assignment: CDR1 SGHTA and CDR2 FQGNSA.

This clonotype has a handful of counts. The CDR3 DNA sequence: TGTGCCAGCTCACCACCGGGGAGGGGGCCCGGCGAGCAGTACTTC. Its translation is CASSPPGRGPGEQYF. The J gene is TRBJ2-7, the V gene TRBV18; D tentatively reads TRBD1 or TRBD2 (7 bases each). V gave up 0 bases and J gave up 6 bases, with 15 bases separating them. The length of the CDR3 is 15 residues. Germline V lookup: CDR1 KGHSH, CDR2 LQKENI.